This T cell receptor (beta chain) appears in the sequencing data of a study of neurological immune-mediated disorders. This clonotype was observed at least ten times. MiXCR, run by TCRdb on the 5' RACE reads, gives a single entry per CDR3 protein. Of about 55,000 distinct CDR3 sequences listed, 3% to 4% are singletons. Germline V gives CDR1 SGHRS, CDR2 YFSETQ. This CDR3 has 14 amino acids. V dropped 5 bases and J dropped 5 bases, with 16 bases sitting between them. This receptor was obtained from a woman aged 40 to 49 with multiple sclerosis. Source material: CD4+ T cells from blood. The chain has TRBV5-1 and TRBJ1-1; D is unresolved. For the CDR3, the DNA is TGCGCCAGCAGTTATGACCCAACCGGGACTGAAGCTTTCTTT. Residues: CASSYDPTGTEAFF.